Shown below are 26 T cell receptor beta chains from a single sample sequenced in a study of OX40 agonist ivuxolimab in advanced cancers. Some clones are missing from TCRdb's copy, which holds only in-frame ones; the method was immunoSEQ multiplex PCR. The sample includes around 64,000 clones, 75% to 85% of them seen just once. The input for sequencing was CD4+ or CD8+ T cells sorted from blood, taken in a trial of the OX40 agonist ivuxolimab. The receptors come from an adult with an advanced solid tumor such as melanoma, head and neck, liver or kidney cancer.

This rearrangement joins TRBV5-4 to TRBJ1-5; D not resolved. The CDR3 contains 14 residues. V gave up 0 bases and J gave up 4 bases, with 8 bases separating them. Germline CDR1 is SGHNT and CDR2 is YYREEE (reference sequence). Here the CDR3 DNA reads TGTGCCAGCAGCTTGGCGGGAGAGAATCAGCCCCAGCATTTT. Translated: CASSLAGENQPQHF.

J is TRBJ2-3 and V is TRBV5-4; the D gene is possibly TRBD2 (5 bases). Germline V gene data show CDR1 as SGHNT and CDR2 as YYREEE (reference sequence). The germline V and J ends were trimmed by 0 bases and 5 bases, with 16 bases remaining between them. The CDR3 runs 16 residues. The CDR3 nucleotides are TGTGCCAGCAGCTTGGGACGGGATGGCAGAGTAGATACGCAGTATTTT. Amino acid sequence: CASSLGRDGRVDTQYF.

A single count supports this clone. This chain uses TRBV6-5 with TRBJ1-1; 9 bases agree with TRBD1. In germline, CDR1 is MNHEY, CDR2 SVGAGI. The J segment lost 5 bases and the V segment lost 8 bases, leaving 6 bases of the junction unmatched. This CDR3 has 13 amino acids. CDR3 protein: CASGQGSLTEAFF. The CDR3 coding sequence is TGTGCCAGCGGACAGGGGAGTTTGACTGAAGCTTTCTTT.

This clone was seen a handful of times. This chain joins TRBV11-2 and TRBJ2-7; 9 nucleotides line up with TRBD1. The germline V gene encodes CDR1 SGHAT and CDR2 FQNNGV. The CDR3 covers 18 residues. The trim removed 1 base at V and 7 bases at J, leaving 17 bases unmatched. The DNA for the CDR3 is TGTGCCAGCAGCTTAGGGGAGACGTGGGGACAGGGTTTTCTGGAGCAGTACTTC. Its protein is CASSLGETWGQGFLEQYF.

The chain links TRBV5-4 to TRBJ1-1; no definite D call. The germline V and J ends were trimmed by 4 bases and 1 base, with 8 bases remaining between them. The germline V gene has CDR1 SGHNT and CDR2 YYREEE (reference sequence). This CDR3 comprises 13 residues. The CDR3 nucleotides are TGTGCCAGCAGCCAGGACTGGAACACTGAAGCTTTCTTT. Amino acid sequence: CASSQDWNTEAFF.

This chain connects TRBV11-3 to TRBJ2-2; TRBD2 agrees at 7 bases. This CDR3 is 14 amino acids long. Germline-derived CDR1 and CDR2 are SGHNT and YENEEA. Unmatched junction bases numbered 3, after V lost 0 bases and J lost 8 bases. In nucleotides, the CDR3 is TGTGCCAGCAGCTTAGACAGCGGGAATGGGGAGCTGTTTTTT. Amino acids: CASSLDSGNGELFF.

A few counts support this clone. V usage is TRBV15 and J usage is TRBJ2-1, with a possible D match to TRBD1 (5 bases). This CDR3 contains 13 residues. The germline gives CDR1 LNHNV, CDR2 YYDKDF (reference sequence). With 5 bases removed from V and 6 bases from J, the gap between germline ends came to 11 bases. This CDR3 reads CATSGPTGNEQFF. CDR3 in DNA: TGTGCCACCAGCGGACCAACAGGCAATGAGCAGTTCTTC.

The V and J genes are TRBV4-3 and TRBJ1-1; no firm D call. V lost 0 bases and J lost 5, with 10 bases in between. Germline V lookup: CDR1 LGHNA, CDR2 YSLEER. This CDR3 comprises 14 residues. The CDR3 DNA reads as TGCGCCAGCAGCCAAGATCCGGATCGGACTGAAGCTTTCTTT. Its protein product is CASSQDPDRTEAFF.

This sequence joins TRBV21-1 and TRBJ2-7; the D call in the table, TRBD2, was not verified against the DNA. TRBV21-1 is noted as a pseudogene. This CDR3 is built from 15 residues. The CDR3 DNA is TGTGCCAGCAGCAACCGGCTAGCGACCTCCTACGAGCAGTACTTC. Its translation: CASSNRLATSYEQYF.

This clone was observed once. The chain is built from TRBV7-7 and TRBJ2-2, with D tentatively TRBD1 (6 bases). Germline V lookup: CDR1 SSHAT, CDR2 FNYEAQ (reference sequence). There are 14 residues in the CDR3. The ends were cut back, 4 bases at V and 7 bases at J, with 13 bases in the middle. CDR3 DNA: TGTGCCAGCAGCTACGCTAGCAGGGGCGGGGAGCTGTTTTTT. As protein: CASSYASRGGELFF. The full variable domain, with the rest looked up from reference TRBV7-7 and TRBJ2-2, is GAGVSQSPRYKVTKRGQDVTLRCDPISSHATLYWYQQALGQGPEFLTYFNYEAQPDKSGLPSDRFSAERPEGSISTLTIQRTEQRDSAMYRCASSYASRGGELFFGEGSRLTVL.

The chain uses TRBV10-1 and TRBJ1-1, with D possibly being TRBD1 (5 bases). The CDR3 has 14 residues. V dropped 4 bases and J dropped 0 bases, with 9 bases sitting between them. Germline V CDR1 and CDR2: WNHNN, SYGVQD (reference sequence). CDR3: CASSAGTLNTEAFF. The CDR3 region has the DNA TGCGCCAGCAGTGCCGGGACTCTGAACACTGAAGCTTTCTTT.

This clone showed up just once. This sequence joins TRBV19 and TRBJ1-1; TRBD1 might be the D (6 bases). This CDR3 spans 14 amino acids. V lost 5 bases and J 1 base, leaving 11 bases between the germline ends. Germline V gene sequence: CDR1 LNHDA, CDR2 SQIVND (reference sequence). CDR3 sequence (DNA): TGTGCCAGTAGTGCCCCGGACAGGAACACTGAAGCTTTCTTT. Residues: CASSAPDRNTEAFF.

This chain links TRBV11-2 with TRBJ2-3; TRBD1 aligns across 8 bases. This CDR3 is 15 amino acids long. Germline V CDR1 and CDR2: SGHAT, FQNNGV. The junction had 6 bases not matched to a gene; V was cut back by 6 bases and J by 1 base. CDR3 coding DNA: TGTGCCAGCAGACGAGACAGGGGACGCACAGATACGCAGTATTTT. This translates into CASRRDRGRTDTQYF.

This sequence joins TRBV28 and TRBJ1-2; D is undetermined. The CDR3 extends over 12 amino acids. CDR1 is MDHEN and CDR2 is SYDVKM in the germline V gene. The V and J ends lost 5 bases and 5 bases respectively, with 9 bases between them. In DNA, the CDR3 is TGTGCCAGCAGTCCTGCTGAATATGGCTACACCTTC. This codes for CASSPAEYGYTF.

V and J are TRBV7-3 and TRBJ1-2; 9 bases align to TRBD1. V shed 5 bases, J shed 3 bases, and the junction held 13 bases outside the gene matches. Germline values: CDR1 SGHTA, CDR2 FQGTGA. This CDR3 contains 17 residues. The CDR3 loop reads CASSLGGVQGADYGYTF. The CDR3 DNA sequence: TGTGCCAGCAGCCTAGGAGGGGTACAGGGGGCGGACTATGGCTACACCTTC.

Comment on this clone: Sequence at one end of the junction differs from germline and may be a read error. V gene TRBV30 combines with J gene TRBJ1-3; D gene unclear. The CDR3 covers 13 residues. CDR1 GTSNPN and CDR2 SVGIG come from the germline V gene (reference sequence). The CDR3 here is CAWGVKAGNTIYF. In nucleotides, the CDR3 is TGTGCCTGGGGTGTGAAGGCTGGAAACACCATATATTTT.

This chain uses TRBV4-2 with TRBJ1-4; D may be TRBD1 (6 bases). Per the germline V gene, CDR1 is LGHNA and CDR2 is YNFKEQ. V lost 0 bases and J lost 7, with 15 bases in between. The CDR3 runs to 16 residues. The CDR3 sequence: CASSQEGGGGTEKLFF. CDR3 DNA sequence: TGTGCCAGCAGCCAAGAAGGGGGAGGAGGGACTGAAAAACTGTTTTTT.

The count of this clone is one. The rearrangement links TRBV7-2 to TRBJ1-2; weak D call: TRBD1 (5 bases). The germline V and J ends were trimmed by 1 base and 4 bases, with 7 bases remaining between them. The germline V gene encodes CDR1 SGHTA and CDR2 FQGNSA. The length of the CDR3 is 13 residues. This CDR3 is CASSLGGSYGYTF. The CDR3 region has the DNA TGTGCCAGCAGCTTAGGGGGGAGCTATGGCTACACCTTC.

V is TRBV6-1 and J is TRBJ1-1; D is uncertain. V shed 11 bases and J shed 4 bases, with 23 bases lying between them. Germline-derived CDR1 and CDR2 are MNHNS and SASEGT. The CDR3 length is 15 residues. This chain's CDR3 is CAGSAWVGGFTEAFF. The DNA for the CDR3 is TGTGCCGGATCAGCATGGGTCGGCGGATTCACTGAAGCTTTCTTT.

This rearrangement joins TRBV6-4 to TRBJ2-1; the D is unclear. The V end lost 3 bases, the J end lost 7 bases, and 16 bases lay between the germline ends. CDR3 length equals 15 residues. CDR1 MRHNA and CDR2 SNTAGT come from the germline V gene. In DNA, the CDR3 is TGTGCCAGCAGTGAGTCAGATGCTTTAGTGAATGAGCAGTTCTTC. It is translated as CASSESDALVNEQFF.

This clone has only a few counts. The CDR3, as DNA: TGTGCCAGCAGAGCCTCGGCTAGAGGATACACCATATATTTT. Translated: CASRASARGYTIYF. The chain links TRBV2 to TRBJ1-3; no clear D gene. The CDR3 totals 14 residues. V dropped 6 bases and J dropped 8 bases, with 17 bases sitting between them. Germline CDR1 and CDR2: SNHLY and FYNNEI.

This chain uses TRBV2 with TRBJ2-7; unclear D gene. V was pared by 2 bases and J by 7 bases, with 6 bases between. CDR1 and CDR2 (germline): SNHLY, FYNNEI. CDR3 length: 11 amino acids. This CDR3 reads CASSEYEEQYF. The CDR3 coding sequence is TGTGCCAGCAGTGAATATGAAGAGCAGTACTTC.

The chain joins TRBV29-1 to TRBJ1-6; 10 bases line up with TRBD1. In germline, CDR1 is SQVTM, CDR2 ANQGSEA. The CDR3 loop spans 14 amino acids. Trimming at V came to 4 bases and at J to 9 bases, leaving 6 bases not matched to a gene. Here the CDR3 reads CSVGETGGGSPLHF. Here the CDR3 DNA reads TGCAGCGTTGGGGAGACAGGGGGCGGTTCACCCCTCCACTTT.

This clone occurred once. The CDR3 DNA is TGTGCCAGCAGCGGTGTTCACAGGGGGTCTGGAAACACCATATATTTT. It translates to CASSGVHRGSGNTIYF. The chain joins TRBV25-1 to TRBJ1-3; 8 nucleotides match TRBD1. Trimming removed 6 bases from V and 1 base from J; junction bases left unmatched: 8. CDR1 is MGHDK, CDR2 SYGVNS, per germline. The CDR3 covers 16 residues.

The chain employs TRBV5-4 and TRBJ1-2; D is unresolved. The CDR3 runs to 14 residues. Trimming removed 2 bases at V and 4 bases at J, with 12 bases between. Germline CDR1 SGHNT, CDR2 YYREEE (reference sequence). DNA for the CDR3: TGTGCCAGCAGCTTTGGGAGGGTTAGCTATGGCTACACCTTC. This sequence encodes CASSFGRVSYGYTF. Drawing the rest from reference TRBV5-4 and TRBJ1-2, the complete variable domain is ETGVTQSPTHLIKTRGQQVTLRCSSQSGHNTVSWYQQALGQGPQFIFQYYREEENGRGNFPPRFSGLQFPNYSSELNVNALELDDSALYLCASSFGRVSYGYTFGSGTRLTVV.

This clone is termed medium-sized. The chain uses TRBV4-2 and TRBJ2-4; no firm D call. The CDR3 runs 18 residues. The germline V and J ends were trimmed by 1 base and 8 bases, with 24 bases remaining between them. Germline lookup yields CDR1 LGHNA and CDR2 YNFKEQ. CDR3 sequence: CASSQVDFRGLPLDIQYF. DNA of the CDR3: TGTGCCAGCAGCCAAGTGGATTTCCGCGGTCTCCCGCTGGACATTCAGTACTTC.